The 24 T cell receptor beta chains in this list originate from one sample, sequenced in a study of technical replicates of blood from a few donors. Data came from immunoSEQ multiplex PCR; TCRdb stores just in-frame clones and leaves some out. The sample has 65,000 to 85,000 clones, approximately 96% seen once; the top ten hold roughly 0.34%. Sequenced: T cells isolated from PBMCs. The receptors come from a human donor in good health.

The V call is TRBV6-1, the J call TRBJ2-3; 10 bases align to TRBD1. CDR1 and CDR2 from the germline V gene are MNHNS and SASEGT. This CDR3 region has 15 residues. Losses at the gene ends were 6 bases for V and 3 bases for J; bases not matched to a gene: 6. As DNA, the CDR3 is TGTGCCAGCAGAAGAGACAGGGGGCTTACAGATACGCAGTATTTT. Its protein is CASRRDRGLTDTQYF.

A note on this clone: The junction does not match germline at one end; this may be a read error. The V gene is TRBV28, the J gene TRBJ2-7; D uncertain. This CDR3 region has 12 residues. Germline CDR1 is MDHEN and CDR2 is SYDVKM. CDR3 DNA sequence: TGTGCCAGCAGTTTATTACCCTATGAGCAGTACTTC. Its translation: CASSLLPYEQYF.

This chain connects TRBV4-1 to TRBJ1-2, with 8 bases fitting TRBD1. The V segment lost 2 bases and the J segment 7 bases; nucleotides outside the gene matches: 6. The germline V gene has CDR1 MGHRA and CDR2 YSYEKL. CDR3 size: 14 residues. In nucleotides, the CDR3 is TGCGCCAGCAGCCAATTGCAGGGGGCGCCTGGCTACACCTTC. As protein: CASSQLQGAPGYTF.

The chain uses TRBV11-2 and TRBJ1-1; D remains unclear. Germline V lookup: CDR1 SGHAT, CDR2 FQNNGV. The V end was cut by 1 base, the J end by 4 bases, with 7 bases between. There are 13 residues in the CDR3. CDR3: CASSLVGSTEAFF. The CDR3 DNA reads as TGTGCCAGCAGCTTAGTGGGCAGCACTGAAGCTTTCTTT.

DNA of the CDR3: TGTGCCAGCAGCTTAATTGGGCAGGCTTTCTTT. Translating it yields CASSLIGQAFF. The chain links TRBV7-2 to TRBJ1-1; D not certain. The germline V gene encodes CDR1 SGHTA and CDR2 FQGNSA. Trimming stripped 2 bases from V and 11 bases from J, with 9 bases between. This CDR3 spans 11 amino acids.

The rearrangement uses TRBV4-3 and TRBJ1-1; D may be TRBD1 (5 bases). V lost 1 base, J lost 0 bases, and 12 bases lay in between. This CDR3 region has 16 residues. Germline values: CDR1 LGHNA, CDR2 YSLEER. This CDR3 is CASSQAWGGMNTEAFF. The CDR3 region has the DNA TGCGCCAGCAGCCAAGCGTGGGGGGGGATGAACACTGAAGCTTTCTTT.

The chain uses TRBV11-1 and TRBJ2-2; 12 bases are a match to TRBD1. Trimming cost V 5 bases and J 5 bases; bases outside gene matches: 9. The CDR3 extends over 17 amino acids. Germline V gene lookup returns CDR1 SGHAT and CDR2 FQDESV (reference sequence). DNA for the CDR3: TGTGCCAGCAGCGTTGGGACAGGGGGCTCCGGGACCGGGGAGCTGTTTTTT. Translating gives CASSVGTGGSGTGELFF.

The genes are TRBV19 and TRBJ1-5; D is perhaps TRBD1 (5 bases). The V end was cut by 8 bases, the J end by 3 bases, with 14 bases between. The CDR3 runs 14 residues. CDR1 LNHDA and CDR2 SQIVND come from the germline V gene (reference sequence). CDR3 nucleotides: TGTGCCAGTGTTCAAGGGGCCCTCAATCAGCCCCAGCATTTT. As protein: CASVQGALNQPQHF.

This chain connects TRBV5-4 to TRBJ1-5; D is ambiguous. This CDR3 has 13 residues. Trimming shortened V by 0 bases and J by 7 bases, and 8 bases separated the two germline ends. Germline V CDR1 and CDR2: SGHNT, YYREEE (reference sequence). The CDR3: CASSLEGGQPQHF. The CDR3 region has the DNA TGTGCCAGCAGCTTGGAGGGAGGCCAGCCCCAGCATTTT.

The V and J genes are TRBV9 and TRBJ2-5, with TRBD2 matching 7 bases. With 3 bases clipped from V and 1 base from J, the junction kept 6 bases outside the gene matches. The germline V gene encodes CDR1 SGDLS and CDR2 YYNGEE. CDR3 length: 15 amino acids. The DNA for the CDR3 is TGTGCCAGCAGCGCCCAACTAGCGTCCCAAGAGACCCAGTACTTC. This translates into CASSAQLASQETQYF.

V gene TRBV18 combines with J gene TRBJ2-5, with 12 bases that match TRBD2. This CDR3 comprises 15 residues. V trimming: 0 bases; J trimming: 5 bases; junction bases outside the gene matches: 1. Germline V gene data show CDR1 as KGHSH and CDR2 as LQKENI. CDR3 sequence (DNA): TGTGCCAGCTCACCACCGACTAGCGGGAGTGAGACCCAGTACTTC. Its protein product is CASSPPTSGSETQYF.

The chain employs TRBV19 and TRBJ1-5; no clear D. This CDR3 has 13 amino acids. Germline loops: CDR1 LNHDA, CDR2 SQIVND (reference sequence). The V end was cut by 0 bases, the J end by 6 bases, with 6 bases between. The CDR3 spells CASSIDPVQPQHF. The DNA for the CDR3 is TGTGCCAGTAGTATAGATCCGGTTCAGCCCCAGCATTTT.

This chain connects TRBV7-9 to TRBJ2-7, with a possible D match to TRBD1 (6 bases). The ends were cut back, 8 bases at V and 3 bases at J, with 11 bases in the middle. CDR1 SEHNR and CDR2 FQNEAQ come from the germline V gene (reference sequence). The CDR3 extends over 12 amino acids. The CDR3 nucleotides are TGTGCCAGCGGGACGGACAGCTACGAGCAGTACTTC. As protein: CASGTDSYEQYF.

The chain couples TRBV6-5 to TRBJ1-2, with D possibly matching TRBD1 (5 bases). Germline CDR1 and CDR2: MNHEY and SVGAGI. The CDR3 is 13 residues long. Trimming pared 4 bases from V and 1 base from J, leaving 7 bases between. CDR3 coding DNA: TGTGCCAGCAGTTGGGGCGTTAACTATGGCTACACCTTC. Protein product: CASSWGVNYGYTF.

The chain has TRBV18 and TRBJ2-1; D unresolved. V gave up 2 bases and J gave up 16 bases, with 12 bases separating them. Per the germline V gene, CDR1 is KGHSH and CDR2 is LQKENI. This CDR3 has 11 residues. In DNA form, the CDR3 reads TGTGCCAGCTCACCAGGGCAGAGTGACTTCTTC. This codes for CASSPGQSDFF.

The gene calls are TRBV4-3 and TRBJ1-1; D is unresolved. The ends were cut back, 0 bases at V and 4 bases at J, with 6 bases in the middle. The germline CDR1 and CDR2 sequences are LGHNA and YSLEER. There are 13 residues in the CDR3. The CDR3: CASSQDRGTEAFF. The CDR3 nucleotides read TGCGCCAGCAGCCAAGATCGGGGCACTGAAGCTTTCTTT.

The genes are TRBV28 and TRBJ1-5; maybe TRBD1 (6 bases). Trimming removed 8 bases from V and 4 bases from J, with 18 bases in between. Germline CDR1 reads MDHEN; CDR2 reads SYDVKM. This CDR3 spans 15 amino acids. The CDR3 loop is CASQQGWSPNQPQHF. The CDR3 DNA reads as TGTGCCAGCCAACAGGGCTGGTCCCCTAATCAGCCCCAGCATTTT.

The chain links TRBV7-8 to TRBJ2-7; 7 bases align to TRBD1. The CDR3 contains 13 residues. The V gene's germline CDR1 is SGHVS and CDR2 FQNEAQ. The V segment lost 5 bases and the J segment 3 bases; nucleotides outside the gene matches: 4. CDR3 loop: CASSVGQHYEQYF. The CDR3 DNA is TGTGCCAGCAGCGTGGGACAGCACTACGAGCAGTACTTC.

With regard to this clone: Germline is not matched at one junction end, which may reflect a read error. This chain connects TRBV7-7 to TRBJ2-5; D is perhaps TRBD2 (6 bases). The CDR3 runs to 15 residues. The germline CDR1 and CDR2 sequences are SSHAT and FNYEAQ (reference sequence). DNA of the CDR3: TGTGCTAGCAGCCCCTCACCGGGGGACCAAGAGACCCAGTACTTC. Amino acid sequence: CASSPSPGDQETQYF. Supplemented by reference TRBV7-7 and TRBJ2-5, the full variable domain reads GAGVSQSPRYKVTKRGQDVTLRCDPISSHATLYWYQQALGQGPEFLTYFNYEAQPDKSGLPSDRFSAERPEGSISTLTIQRTEQRDSAMYRCASSPSPGDQETQYFGPGTRLLVL.

The chain couples TRBV7-3 to TRBJ2-3; 9 bases fit TRBD2. Germline CDR1 reads SGHTA; CDR2 reads FQGTGA. V shed 10 bases and J 0 bases; nucleotides not matched to a gene: 8. The CDR3 extends over 15 amino acids. The CDR3 DNA reads as TGTGCCAATCCGCGGGAGGGCCTAAGCACAGATACGCAGTATTTT. Protein sequence: CANPREGLSTDTQYF.

The V and J genes are TRBV4-1 and TRBJ1-2, with unresolved D. CDR3 length equals 14 residues. Germline CDR1 is MGHRA and CDR2 is YSYEKL. The V end lost 4 bases, the J end lost 2 bases, and 11 bases lay between the germline ends. CDR3 protein: CASSPAAGNYGYTF. As DNA, the CDR3 is TGCGCCAGCAGCCCAGCGGCGGGGAACTATGGCTACACCTTC.

This chain uses TRBV14 with TRBJ2-3; TRBD2 might be the D (5 bases). Germline-derived CDR1 and CDR2 are SGHDN and FVKESK. The CDR3 contains 17 residues. Trimming stripped 1 base from V and 1 base from J, with 15 bases between. In nucleotides, the CDR3 is TGTGCCAGCAGCCAAGGATATAGCGTTTGGGGCACAGATACGCAGTATTTT. Translating gives CASSQGYSVWGTDTQYF. Complete variable domain (other parts from reference TRBV14 and TRBJ2-3): EAGVTQFPSHSVIEKGQTVTLRCDPISGHDNLYWYRRVMGKEIKFLLHFVKESKQDESGMPNNRFLAERTGGTYSTLKVQPAELEDSGVYFCASSQGYSVWGTDTQYFGPGTRLTVL.

This clone has a handful of counts. The gene calls are TRBV2 and TRBJ1-1; D unresolved. Trimming removed 10 bases at V and 0 bases at J, with 15 bases between. Germline-derived CDR1 and CDR2 are SNHLY and FYNNEI. The CDR3 length is 14 residues. The CDR3 DNA follows: TGTGCCACCTCCGGGTCCTTAATGAACACTGAAGCTTTCTTT. Its protein product is CATSGSLMNTEAFF.

The chain recombines TRBV4-3 with TRBJ2-7; D possibly corresponds to TRBD1 (5 bases). The CDR3 length is 16 residues. Per the germline V gene, CDR1 is LGHNA and CDR2 is YSLEER. Between the trimmed V and J ends, which lost 0 bases and 6 bases, there was a span of 18 bases. The CDR3 region is CASSQDRGAGPGEQYF. The DNA for the CDR3 is TGCGCCAGCAGCCAAGATAGGGGTGCAGGGCCGGGCGAGCAGTACTTC.